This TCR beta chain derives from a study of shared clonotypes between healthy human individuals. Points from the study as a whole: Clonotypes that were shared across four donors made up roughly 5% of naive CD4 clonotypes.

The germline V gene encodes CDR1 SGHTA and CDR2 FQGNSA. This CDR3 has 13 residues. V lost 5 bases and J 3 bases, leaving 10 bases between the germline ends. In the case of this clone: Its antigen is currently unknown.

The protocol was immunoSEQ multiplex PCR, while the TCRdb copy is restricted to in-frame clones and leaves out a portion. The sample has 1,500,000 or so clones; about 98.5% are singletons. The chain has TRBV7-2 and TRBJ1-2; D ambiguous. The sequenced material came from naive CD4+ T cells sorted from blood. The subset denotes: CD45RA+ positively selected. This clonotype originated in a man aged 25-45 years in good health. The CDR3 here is CASSTQRYYGYTF. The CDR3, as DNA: TGTGCCAGCAGCACCCAAAGATACTATGGCTACACCTTC.